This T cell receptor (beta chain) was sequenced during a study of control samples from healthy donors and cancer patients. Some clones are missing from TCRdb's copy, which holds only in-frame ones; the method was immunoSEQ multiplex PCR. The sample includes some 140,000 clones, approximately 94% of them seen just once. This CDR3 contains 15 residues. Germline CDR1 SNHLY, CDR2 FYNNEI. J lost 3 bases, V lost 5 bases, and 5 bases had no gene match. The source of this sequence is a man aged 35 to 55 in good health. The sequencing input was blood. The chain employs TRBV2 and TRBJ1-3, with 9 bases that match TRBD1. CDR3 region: CASSNRGLVGNTIYF. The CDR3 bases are TGTGCCAGCAGTAACAGGGGGCTTGTTGGAAACACCATATATTTT.